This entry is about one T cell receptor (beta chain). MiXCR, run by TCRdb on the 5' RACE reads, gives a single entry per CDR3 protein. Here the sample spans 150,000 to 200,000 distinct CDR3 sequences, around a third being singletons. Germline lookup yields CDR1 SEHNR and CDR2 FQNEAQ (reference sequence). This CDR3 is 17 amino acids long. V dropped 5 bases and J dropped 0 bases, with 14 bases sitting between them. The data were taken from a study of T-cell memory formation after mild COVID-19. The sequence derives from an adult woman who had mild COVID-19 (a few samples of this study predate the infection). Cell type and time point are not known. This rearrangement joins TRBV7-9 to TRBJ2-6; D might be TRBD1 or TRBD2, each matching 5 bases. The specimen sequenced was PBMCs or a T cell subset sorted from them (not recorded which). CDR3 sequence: CASSPLAGSSGANVLTF. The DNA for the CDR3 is TGTGCCAGCAGCCCCCTGGCAGGGAGCTCTGGGGCCAACGTCCTGACTTTC.